Sequencing of this T cell receptor beta chain was carried out in a study of blood T cells in healthy people across ages. Findings of the study overall: Both naive CD4+ cell counts and diversity were greater in long-lived donors than in aged donors. Older age coincided with a roughly linear decline in TCR beta diversity per million T cells.

The CDR3 loop spans 13 amino acids. Germline CDR1 reads SQVTM; CDR2 reads ANQGSEA. A sample-barcoded 5' primer and a J-beta primer mix were used in a second PCR of about 7 to 11 cycles. Tagging of each cDNA molecule was performed by a template-switch adaptor with 12 random nucleotides. There were at least 3 million CDR3-containing paired-end reads obtained from each sample. Via MiXCR, TCRdb re-called the 5' RACE reads, giving one row per CDR3 protein. This table has 1,800,000 or so distinct CDR3 sequences, approximately 40% appearing once. On this clonotype itself: What it binds is unknown. A junction boundary mismatches the germline segment, possibly from a read error.

The sequence derives from a human donor in good health. The rearrangement joins TRBV29-1 to TRBJ2-3; TRBD1 matches 8 bases. Sequencing was carried out using blood. DNA for the CDR3: TGCGGCGTTACGACAGGGGCGACAGATACGCAGTATTTT. It yields the protein CGVTTGATDTQYF.